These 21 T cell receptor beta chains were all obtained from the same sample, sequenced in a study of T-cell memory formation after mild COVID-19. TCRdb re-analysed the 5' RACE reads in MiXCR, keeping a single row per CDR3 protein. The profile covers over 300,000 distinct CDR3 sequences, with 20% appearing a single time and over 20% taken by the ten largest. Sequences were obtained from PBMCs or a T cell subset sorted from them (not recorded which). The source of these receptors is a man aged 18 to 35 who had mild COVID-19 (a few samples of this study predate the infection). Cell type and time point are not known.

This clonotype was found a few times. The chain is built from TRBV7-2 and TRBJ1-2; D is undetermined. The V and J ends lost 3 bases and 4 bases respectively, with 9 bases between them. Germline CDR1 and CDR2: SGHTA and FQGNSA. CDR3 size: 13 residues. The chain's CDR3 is CASSFGTTYGYTF. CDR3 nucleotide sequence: TGTGCCAGCAGCTTCGGAACAACCTATGGCTACACCTTC.

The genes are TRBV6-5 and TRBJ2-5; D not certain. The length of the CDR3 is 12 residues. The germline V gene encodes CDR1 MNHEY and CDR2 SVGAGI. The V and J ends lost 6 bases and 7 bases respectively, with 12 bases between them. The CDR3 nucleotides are TGTGCCAGCAGACAAAGACCCGGGACCCAGTACTTC. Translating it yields CASRQRPGTQYF.

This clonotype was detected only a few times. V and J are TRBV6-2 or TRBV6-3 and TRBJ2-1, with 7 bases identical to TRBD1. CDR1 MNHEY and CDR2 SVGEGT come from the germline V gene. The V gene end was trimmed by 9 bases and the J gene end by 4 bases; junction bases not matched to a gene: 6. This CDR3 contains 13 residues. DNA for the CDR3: TGTGCCAGTGACAGGGTCGGGTACAATGAGCAGTTCTTC. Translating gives CASDRVGYNEQFF.

The CDR3 protein is CASSFGRGFTDTQYF. The CDR3 DNA sequence: TGTGCCAGCAGCTTTGGCAGGGGTTTCACAGATACGCAGTATTTT. The rearrangement joins TRBV7-3 to TRBJ2-3, with D tentatively TRBD1 (6 bases). Germline V CDR1 and CDR2: SGHTA, FQGTGA. Trimming pared 3 bases from V and 2 bases from J, leaving 12 bases between. This CDR3 region has 15 residues. The variable domain in full, completed from reference TRBV7-3 and TRBJ2-3, reads GAGVSQTPSNKVTEKGKYVELRCDPISGHTALYWYRQSLGQGPEFLIYFQGTGAADDSGLPNDRFFAVRPEGSVSTLKIQRTERGDSAVYLCASSFGRGFTDTQYFGPGTRLTVL.

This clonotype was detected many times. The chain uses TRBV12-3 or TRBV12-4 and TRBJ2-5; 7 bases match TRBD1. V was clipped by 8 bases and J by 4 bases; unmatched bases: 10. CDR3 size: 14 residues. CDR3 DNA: TGTGCCAGCTTACGGACAGGTTCATCAGAGACCCAGTACTTC. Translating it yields CASLRTGSSETQYF.

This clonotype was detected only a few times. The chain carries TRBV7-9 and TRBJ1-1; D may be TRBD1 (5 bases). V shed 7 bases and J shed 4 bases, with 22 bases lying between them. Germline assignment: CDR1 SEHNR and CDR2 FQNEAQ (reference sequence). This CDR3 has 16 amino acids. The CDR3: CASIPPHHRGGTEAFF. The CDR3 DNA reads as TGTGCCAGCATCCCCCCTCACCACCGGGGGGGCACTGAAGCTTTCTTT.

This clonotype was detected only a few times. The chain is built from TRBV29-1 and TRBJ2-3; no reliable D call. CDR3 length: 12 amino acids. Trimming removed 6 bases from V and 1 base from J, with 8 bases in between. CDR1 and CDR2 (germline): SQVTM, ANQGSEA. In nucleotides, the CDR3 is TGCAGCGTGAACCCCGGCACAGATACGCAGTATTTT. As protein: CSVNPGTDTQYF.

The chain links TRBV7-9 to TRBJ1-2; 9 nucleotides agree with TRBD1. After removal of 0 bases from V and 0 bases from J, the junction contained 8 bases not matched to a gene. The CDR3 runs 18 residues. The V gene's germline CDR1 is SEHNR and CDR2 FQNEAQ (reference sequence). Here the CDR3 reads CASSLALYGTGTNYGYTF. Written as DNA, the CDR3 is TGTGCCAGCAGCTTAGCGCTCTACGGGACAGGGACTAACTATGGCTACACCTTC.

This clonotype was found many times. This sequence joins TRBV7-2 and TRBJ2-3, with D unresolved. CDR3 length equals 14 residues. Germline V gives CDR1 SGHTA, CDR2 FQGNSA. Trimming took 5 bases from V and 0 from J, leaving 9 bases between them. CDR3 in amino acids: CASSLTMSTDTQYF. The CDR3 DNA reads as TGTGCCAGCAGCCTGACCATGAGCACAGATACGCAGTATTTT. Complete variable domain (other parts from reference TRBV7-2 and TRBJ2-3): GAGVSQSPSNKVTEKGKDVELRCDPISGHTALYWYRQSLGQGLEFLIYFQGNSAPDKSGLPSDRFSAERTGGSVSTLTIQRTQQEDSAVYLCASSLTMSTDTQYFGPGTRLTVL.

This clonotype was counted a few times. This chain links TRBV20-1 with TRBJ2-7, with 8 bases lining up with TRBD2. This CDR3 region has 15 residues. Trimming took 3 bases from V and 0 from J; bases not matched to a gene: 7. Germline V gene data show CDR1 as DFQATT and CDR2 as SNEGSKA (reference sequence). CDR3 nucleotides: TGCAGTGCTAGGGCTAGCGGGCATAACTCCTACGAGCAGTACGTC. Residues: CSARASGHNSYEQYV.

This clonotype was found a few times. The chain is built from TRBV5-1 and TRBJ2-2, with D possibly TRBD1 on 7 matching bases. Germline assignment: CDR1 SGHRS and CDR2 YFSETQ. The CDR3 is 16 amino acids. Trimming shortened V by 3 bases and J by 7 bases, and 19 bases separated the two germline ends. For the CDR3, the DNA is TGCGCCAGCAGCTCGACAGGGACCGCGGGATACGGGGAGCTGTTTTTT. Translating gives CASSSTGTAGYGELFF.

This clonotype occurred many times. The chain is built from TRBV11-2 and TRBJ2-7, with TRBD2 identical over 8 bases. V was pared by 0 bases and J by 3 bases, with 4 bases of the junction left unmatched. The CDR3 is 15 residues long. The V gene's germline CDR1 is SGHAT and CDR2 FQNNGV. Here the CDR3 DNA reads TGTGCCAGCAGCTTAGAGCGGGGGGCCTACTACGAGCAGTACGTC. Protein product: CASSLERGAYYEQYV.

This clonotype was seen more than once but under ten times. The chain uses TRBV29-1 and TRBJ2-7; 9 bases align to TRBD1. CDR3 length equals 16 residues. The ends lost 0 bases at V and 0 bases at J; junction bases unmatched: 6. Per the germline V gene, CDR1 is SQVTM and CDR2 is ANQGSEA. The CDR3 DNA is TGCAGCGTTGAAGAATCGGGGACAGGGTTCTCCTACGAGCAGTACTTC. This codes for CSVEESGTGFSYEQYF.

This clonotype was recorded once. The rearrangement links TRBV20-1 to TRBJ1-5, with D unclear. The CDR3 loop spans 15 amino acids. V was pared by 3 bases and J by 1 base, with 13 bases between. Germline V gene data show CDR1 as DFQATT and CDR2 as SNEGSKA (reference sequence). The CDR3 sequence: CSARDRWRSNQPQHF. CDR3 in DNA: TGCAGTGCTAGGGATCGGTGGAGGAGCAATCAGCCCCAGCATTTT.

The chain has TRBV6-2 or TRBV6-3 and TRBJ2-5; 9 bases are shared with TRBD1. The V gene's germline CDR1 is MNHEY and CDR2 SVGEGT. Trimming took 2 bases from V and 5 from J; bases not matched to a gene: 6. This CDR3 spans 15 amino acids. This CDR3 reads CASSYRGTGYETQYF. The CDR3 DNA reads TGTGCCAGCAGTTACCGAGGGACAGGGTACGAGACCCAGTACTTC.

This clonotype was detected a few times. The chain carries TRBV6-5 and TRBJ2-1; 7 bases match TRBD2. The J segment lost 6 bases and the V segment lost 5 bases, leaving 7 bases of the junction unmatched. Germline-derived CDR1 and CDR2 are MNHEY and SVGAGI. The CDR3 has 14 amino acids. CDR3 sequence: CASSTGTTVNEQFF. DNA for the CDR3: TGTGCCAGCAGTACTGGGACTACGGTCAATGAGCAGTTCTTC.

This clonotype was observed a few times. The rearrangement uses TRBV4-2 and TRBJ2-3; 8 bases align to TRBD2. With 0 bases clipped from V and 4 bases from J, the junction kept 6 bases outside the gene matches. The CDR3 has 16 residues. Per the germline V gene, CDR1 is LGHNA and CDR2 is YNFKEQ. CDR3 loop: CASSQDSTSGSDTQYF. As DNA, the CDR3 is TGTGCCAGCAGCCAAGATTCCACTAGCGGTTCAGATACGCAGTATTTT.

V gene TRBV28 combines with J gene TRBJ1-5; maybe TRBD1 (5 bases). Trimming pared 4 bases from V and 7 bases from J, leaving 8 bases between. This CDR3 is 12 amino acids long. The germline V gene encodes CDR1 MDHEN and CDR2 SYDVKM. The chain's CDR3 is CASSYKGQPQHF. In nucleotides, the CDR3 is TGTGCCAGCAGTTATAAGGGGCAGCCCCAGCATTTT.

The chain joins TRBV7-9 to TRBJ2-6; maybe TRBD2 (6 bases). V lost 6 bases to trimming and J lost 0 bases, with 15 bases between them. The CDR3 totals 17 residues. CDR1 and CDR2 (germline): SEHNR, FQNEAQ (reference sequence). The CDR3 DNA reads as TGTGCCAGCAGTGGGACTTACTATCCCTCTGGGGCCAACGTCCTGACTTTC. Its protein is CASSGTYYPSGANVLTF.

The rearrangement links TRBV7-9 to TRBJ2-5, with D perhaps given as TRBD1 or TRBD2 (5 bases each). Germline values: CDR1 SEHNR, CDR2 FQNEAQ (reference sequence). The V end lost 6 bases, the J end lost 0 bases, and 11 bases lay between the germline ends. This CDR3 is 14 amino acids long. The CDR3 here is CASRPPGHQETQYF. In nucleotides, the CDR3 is TGTGCCAGCAGGCCACCGGGGCACCAAGAGACCCAGTACTTC.

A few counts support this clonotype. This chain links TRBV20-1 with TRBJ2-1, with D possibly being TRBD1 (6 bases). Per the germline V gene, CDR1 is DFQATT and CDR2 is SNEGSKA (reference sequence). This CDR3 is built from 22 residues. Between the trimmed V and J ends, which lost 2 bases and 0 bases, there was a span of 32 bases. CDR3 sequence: CSARPRTRTDRRTRGSYNEQFF. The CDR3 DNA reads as TGCAGTGCTAGACCAAGGACGCGAACCGATCGGAGAACCAGGGGCTCCTACAATGAGCAGTTCTTC.